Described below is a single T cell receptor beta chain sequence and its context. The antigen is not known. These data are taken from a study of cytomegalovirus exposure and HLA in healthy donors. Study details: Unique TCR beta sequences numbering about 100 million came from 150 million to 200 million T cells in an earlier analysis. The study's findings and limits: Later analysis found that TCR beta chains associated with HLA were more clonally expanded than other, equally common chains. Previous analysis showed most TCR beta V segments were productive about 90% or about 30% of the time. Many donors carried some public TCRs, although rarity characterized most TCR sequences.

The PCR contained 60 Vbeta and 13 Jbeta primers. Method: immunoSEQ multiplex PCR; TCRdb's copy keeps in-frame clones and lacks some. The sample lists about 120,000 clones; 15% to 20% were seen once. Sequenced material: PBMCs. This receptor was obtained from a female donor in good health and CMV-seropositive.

The CDR3 here is CASIPGGWGSSGANVLTF. In DNA form, the CDR3 reads TGTGCCAGCATCCCTGGAGGGTGGGGCTCCTCTGGGGCCAACGTCCTGACTTTC. The chain employs TRBV2 and TRBJ2-6, with D perhaps matching TRBD2 (6 bases). V dropped 7 bases and J dropped 0 bases, with 19 bases sitting between them. The CDR3 is 18 amino acids. The germline V gene has CDR1 SNHLY and CDR2 FYNNEI.